Below are 27 T cell receptor beta chains sequenced from a single sample in a study of OX40 agonist ivuxolimab in advanced cancers. The data were produced by immunoSEQ multiplex PCR, yet TCRdb's version contains in-frame clones alone and is incomplete. The profile covers around 16,000 clones, with about nine tenths appearing a single time and over 25% taken by the ten largest. Sequences were derived from CD4+ or CD8+ T cells sorted from blood, sampled in a trial of the OX40 agonist ivuxolimab. All receptors derive from an adult with an advanced solid tumor such as melanoma, head and neck, liver or kidney cancer.

The chain uses TRBV29-1 and TRBJ1-2; 9 bases agree with TRBD1. The CDR3 sequence is 15 residues long. Germline lookup yields CDR1 SQVTM and CDR2 ANQGSEA. Losses at the gene ends were 4 bases for V and 1 base for J; bases not matched to a gene: 7. The CDR3 loop reads CSVAQQGARNYGYTF. The CDR3, as DNA: TGCAGCGTTGCCCAACAGGGGGCGCGTAACTATGGCTACACCTTC. The full variable domain, rest sourced from reference TRBV29-1 and TRBJ1-2, is SAVISQKPSRDICQRGTSLTIQCQVDSQVTMMFWYRQQPGQSLTLIATANQGSEATYESGFVIDKFPISRPNLTFSTLTVSNMSPEDSSIYLCSVAQQGARNYGYTFGSGTRLTVV.

The chain couples TRBV5-4 to TRBJ2-7, with 10 bases that match TRBD2. The CDR3 covers 16 residues. The germline CDR1 and CDR2 sequences are SGHNT and YYREEE (reference sequence). J lost 0 bases, V lost 5 bases, and 8 bases had no gene match. CDR3 region: CASSVGLAVGSYEQYF. CDR3 coding DNA: TGTGCCAGCAGTGTCGGACTAGCGGTAGGCTCCTACGAGCAGTACTTC.

CDR3 nucleotide sequence: TGTGCCAGCAGCCCCTACAGGGGGTCACCGTCACCCCTCCACTTT. Its translation is CASSPYRGSPSPLHF. The V call is TRBV14, the J call TRBJ1-6, with 8 bases that match TRBD1. Germline loops: CDR1 SGHDN, CDR2 FVKESK. J lost 10 bases, V lost 4 bases, and 9 bases had no gene match. The CDR3 runs 15 residues.

The V and J genes are TRBV29-1 and TRBJ2-6, with 8 positions matching TRBD1. The CDR3 is 18 amino acids. V trimming: 7 bases; J trimming: 0 bases; junction bases outside the gene matches: 14. In germline, CDR1 is SQVTM, CDR2 ANQGSEA. CDR3 in amino acids: CSALTGGLLGSGANVLTF. In DNA, the CDR3 is TGCAGCGCGCTCACAGGGGGTCTTTTAGGCTCTGGGGCCAACGTCCTGACTTTC.

V usage is TRBV7-6 and J usage is TRBJ1-2, with 11 nucleotides matching TRBD1. After removal of 5 bases from V and 3 bases from J, the junction contained 2 bases not matched to a gene. The CDR3 runs 14 residues. The germline gives CDR1 SGHVS, CDR2 FNYEAQ. CDR3 sequence: CASSPGQGDYGYTF. In DNA, the CDR3 is TGTGCCAGCAGCCCGGGACAGGGGGACTATGGCTACACCTTC.

The genes are TRBV9 and TRBJ2-3; 11 bases are a match to TRBD2. In germline, CDR1 is SGDLS, CDR2 YYNGEE. The CDR3 consists of 16 residues. J was trimmed by 6 bases and V by 4 bases; bases with no gene match: 10. DNA of the CDR3: TGTGCCAGCAGCTCGACTAGCGGGATGGCTACGGATACGCAGTATTTT. Its translation is CASSSTSGMATDTQYF.

The V gene is TRBV9, the J gene TRBJ2-1, with 15 bases matching TRBD2. This CDR3 is 17 amino acids long. Germline V lookup: CDR1 SGDLS, CDR2 YYNGEE. Trimming at V came to 4 bases and at J to 4 bases, leaving 6 bases not matched to a gene. The CDR3 spells CASSIAGTSGRYNEQFF. For the CDR3, the DNA is TGTGCCAGCAGCATCGCCGGGACTAGCGGGAGGTACAATGAGCAGTTCTTC.

This sequence joins TRBV25-1 and TRBJ1-1; D might be TRBD1 (6 bases). Between the trimmed V and J ends, which lost 3 bases and 7 bases, there was a span of 15 bases. CDR1 is MGHDK, CDR2 SYGVNS, per germline. The CDR3 has 14 residues. The CDR3 region has the DNA TGTGCCAGCAGTGACCCGGCAGGGGCGAATGAAGCTTTCTTT. It yields the protein CASSDPAGANEAFF.

The DNA for the CDR3 is TGTGCCAGCACCATTACGCGGGAGGGCCATAGAAACAATGAGCAGTTCTTC. Residues: CASTITREGHRNNEQFF. This chain links TRBV7-9 with TRBJ2-1; 9 bases map to TRBD2. The J segment lost 5 bases and the V segment lost 7 bases, leaving 15 bases of the junction unmatched. Looked up from germline, CDR1 is SEHNR and CDR2 is FQNEAQ (reference sequence). This CDR3 is 17 amino acids long.

J is TRBJ2-7 and V is TRBV6-6; 13 positions match TRBD2. Trimming removed 5 bases from V and 6 bases from J; junction bases left unmatched: 4. The CDR3 covers 14 residues. Germline CDR1 is MNHNY and CDR2 is SVGAGI (reference sequence). For the CDR3, the DNA is TGTGCCAGCAGTACGGGACTAGCGGGAAGCGAGCAGTACTTC. Protein: CASSTGLAGSEQYF.

This chain joins TRBV4-2 and TRBJ1-1; D unclear. The CDR3 contains 14 residues. V lost 5 bases and J lost 0, with 10 bases in between. Germline V gives CDR1 LGHNA, CDR2 YNFKEQ. CDR3 region: CASSLVSMNTEAFF. CDR3 in DNA: TGTGCCAGCAGCTTGGTGTCCATGAACACTGAAGCTTTCTTT.

The rearrangement joins TRBV9 to TRBJ2-1, with 7 bases aligning to TRBD2. The CDR3 totals 15 residues. The germline V gene encodes CDR1 SGDLS and CDR2 YYNGEE. Germline trimming cut 2 bases from V and 3 bases from J; bases unmatched to any gene: 5. CDR3 protein: CASSVGGRGYNEQFF. The DNA of the CDR3 is TGTGCCAGCAGCGTGGGCGGGAGAGGCTACAATGAGCAGTTCTTC.

The rearrangement links TRBV9 to TRBJ2-7; 7 bases fit TRBD1. This CDR3 is built from 14 residues. The trim removed 0 bases at V and 4 bases at J, leaving 4 bases unmatched. The germline gives CDR1 SGDLS, CDR2 YYNGEE. The CDR3 here is CASSVGLQGYEQYF. CDR3 nucleotide sequence: TGTGCCAGCAGCGTAGGGTTACAGGGGTACGAGCAGTACTTC.

The V gene is TRBV5-1, the J gene TRBJ2-2; TRBD2 matches 9 bases. CDR3 size: 17 residues. The V gene end was trimmed by 4 bases and the J gene end by 7 bases; junction bases not matched to a gene: 14. Germline assignment: CDR1 SGHRS and CDR2 YFSETQ. The CDR3 sequence: CASSQTAGGPGLGELFF. Here the CDR3 DNA reads TGCGCCAGCAGCCAAACCGCGGGAGGGCCTGGCCTCGGGGAGCTGTTTTTT.

This clone showed up just once. J is TRBJ2-1 and V is TRBV5-8; TRBD2 aligns across 10 bases. Per the germline V gene, CDR1 is SGHTS and CDR2 is YDEGEE. Trimming took 0 bases from V and 0 from J; bases not matched to a gene: 3. The CDR3 runs to 17 residues. The CDR3: CASSLELAGISYNEQFF. CDR3 bases: TGTGCCAGCAGCTTGGAACTAGCGGGAATCTCCTACAATGAGCAGTTCTTC.

The chain uses TRBV29-1 and TRBJ2-1; D call uncertain. This CDR3 is built from 15 residues. V was trimmed by 3 bases and J by 2 bases, leaving 14 bases between them. Germline V lookup: CDR1 SQVTM, CDR2 ANQGSEA. Here the CDR3 DNA reads TGCAGCGTTGAGTTTGCCGGCAATCCCTACAATGAGCAGTTCTTC. Residues: CSVEFAGNPYNEQFF.

This sequence joins TRBV27 and TRBJ2-4; 11 bases are shared with TRBD2. V dropped 4 bases and J dropped 6; count of bases not matched to a gene: 8. The CDR3 is 16 amino acids. The germline V gene has CDR1 MNHEY and CDR2 SMNVEV (reference sequence). As DNA, the CDR3 is TGTGCCAGCAGTTGTACTAGCGGGAGTGGAGGAAACATTCAGTACTTC. Protein product: CASSCTSGSGGNIQYF.

In the case of this clone: With a far larger clone one base away, a read error is the likely cause. This sample includes further DNA sequences coding for the same CDR3. In nucleotides, the CDR3 is TGTGCCAGCAGCCAAGATTTTCATAATGAGCAGTTCTTC. Translation: CASSQDFHNEQFF. This chain links TRBV5-5 with TRBJ2-1, with D hard to call. The CDR3 is made up of 13 amino acids. Between the trimmed V and J ends, which lost 4 bases and 7 bases, there was a span of 12 bases. In germline, CDR1 is SGHKS, CDR2 YYEKEE (reference sequence).

The chain is built from TRBV4-1 and TRBJ2-7; D uncertain. V lost 1 base, J lost 3 bases, and 7 bases lay in between. This CDR3 has 13 amino acids. Germline values: CDR1 MGHRA, CDR2 YSYEKL. The CDR3 sequence is CASSQVLGYEQYF. CDR3 nucleotides: TGCGCCAGCAGCCAAGTTCTTGGCTACGAGCAGTACTTC.

In its sample, this clone was seen once. The chain has TRBV5-6 and TRBJ1-2, with a weak D call TRBD1 (5 bases). Per germline, CDR1 SGHDT and CDR2 YYEEEE. The length of the CDR3 is 17 residues. V was shortened by 4 bases and J by 2 bases, with 21 bases between the two germline ends. The CDR3 DNA is TGTGCCAGCAGCCCCGGGACGGAACGAAACTACAACTATGGCTACACCTTC. Encoded protein: CASSPGTERNYNYGYTF.

CDR3 coding DNA: TGTGCCAGTAGTATCTACCTGCGACAGGGAAGACGGTACGAGCAGTACTTC. Amino acids: CASSIYLRQGRRYEQYF. The V call is TRBV19, the J call TRBJ2-7; TRBD1 agrees at 7 bases. The V gene's germline CDR1 is LNHDA and CDR2 SQIVND (reference sequence). CDR3 length: 17 residues. V trimming: 3 bases; J trimming: 4 bases; junction bases outside the gene matches: 15.

The rearrangement joins TRBV10-1 to TRBJ1-2; 9 nucleotides match TRBD1. The CDR3 has 16 residues. J was trimmed by 3 bases and V by 9 bases; bases with no gene match: 14. Germline values: CDR1 WNHNN, CDR2 SYGVQD (reference sequence). The CDR3 here is CASPTGTGRFDYGYTF. In DNA, the CDR3 is TGCGCCAGTCCTACCGGGACAGGGAGGTTTGACTATGGCTACACCTTC.

The chain links TRBV7-9 to TRBJ2-2; D gene unclear. The ends were cut back, 5 bases at V and 3 bases at J, with 16 bases in the middle. This CDR3 region has 16 residues. Germline CDR1 and CDR2: SEHNR and FQNEAQ (reference sequence). CDR3 region: CASSPVFTRDTGELFF. CDR3 bases: TGTGCCAGCAGCCCGGTCTTCACCCGGGACACCGGGGAGCTGTTTTTT.

This clone has only one observation. The chain carries TRBV30 and TRBJ1-1, with TRBD1 as a possible D gene (6 bases). Looked up from germline, CDR1 is GTSNPN and CDR2 is SVGIG (reference sequence). The CDR3 has 12 amino acids. Deletions cut 2 bases from V and 8 bases from J, with 12 bases between. The CDR3: CAWSPQGFEAFF. CDR3 coding DNA: TGTGCCTGGAGTCCCCAGGGGTTCGAAGCTTTCTTT.

The chain combines TRBV5-1 with TRBJ2-5, with D maybe TRBD2 (6 bases). In germline, CDR1 is SGHRS, CDR2 YFSETQ. The CDR3 consists of 15 residues. Trimming took 4 bases from V and 6 from J, leaving 19 bases between them. DNA for the CDR3: TGCGCCAGCAGCCCCCTGGAGGGGAGGCTAAAGACCCAGTACTTC. As protein: CASSPLEGRLKTQYF.

The genes are TRBV11-2 and TRBJ2-1; 10 nucleotides line up with TRBD2. CDR1 is SGHAT and CDR2 is FQNNGV in the germline V gene. The CDR3 runs to 17 residues. J gave up 5 bases and V 4 bases, and 11 bases lay outside the gene matches. CDR3 region: CASSSNFLAGANNEQFF. In nucleotides, the CDR3 is TGTGCCAGCAGCTCCAATTTCCTAGCGGGAGCCAACAATGAGCAGTTCTTC.

This chain connects TRBV11-1 to TRBJ2-7; 9 nucleotides agree with TRBD2. Germline-derived CDR1 and CDR2 are SGHAT and FQDESV (reference sequence). Unmatched junction bases numbered 10, after V lost 5 bases and J lost 5 bases. This CDR3 has 15 amino acids. The CDR3 is CASSPLAGSFHEQYF. The CDR3 DNA is TGTGCCAGCAGCCCCCTAGCGGGATCATTCCACGAGCAGTACTTC.